Listed below are T cell receptor beta chains from one sample, sequenced in a study of T cell responses to AZD1222 COVID-19 vaccine. Profiling relied on immunoSEQ multiplex PCR, and the TCRdb table lists in-frame clones only, not all of them. The table shows some 200,000 clones, with approximately 91% occurring only once. Material: peripheral blood, obtained on day 0 of AZD1222 vaccination. Receptor source: an adult in good health. CDR3s include the opening cysteine and the closing phenylalanine or tryptophan. The D gene is left open where the match is weak. Only some rows state a clone size, as once, few, many or a class for expanded clones.

d_call: NA; v_call: TRBV6-4; cdr3_length: 15; j_call: TRBJ2-3; clone_size: NA; cdr3_aa: CASSEEGSSTDTQYF; cdr3_nt: TGTGCCAGCAGTGAGGAGGGTTCGAGCACAGATACGCAGTATTTT
d_call: NA; v_call: TRBV7-6; cdr3_length: 16; j_call: TRBJ1-1; clone_size: NA; cdr3_aa: CASSPNMGIGVTEAFF; cdr3_nt: TGTGCCAGCAGCCCCAACATGGGGATCGGAGTCACTGAAGCTTTCTTT
d_call: NA; v_call: TRBV5-1; cdr3_length: 15; j_call: TRBJ2-3; clone_size: NA; cdr3_aa: CASSFEGPGTDTQYF; cdr3_nt: TGCGCCAGCAGCTTTGAAGGGCCAGGGACAGATACGCAGTATTTT
d_call: NA; v_call: TRBV27; cdr3_length: 12; j_call: TRBJ2-1; clone_size: NA; cdr3_aa: CASRGRPNEQFF; cdr3_nt: TGTGCCAGCAGAGGCCGACCAAATGAGCAGTTCTTC
d_call: NA; v_call: TRBV25-1; cdr3_length: 14; j_call: TRBJ2-7; clone_size: NA; cdr3_aa: CASSESGKEYEQYF; cdr3_nt: TGTGCCAGCAGTGAATCGGGGAAGGAGTACGAGCAGTACTTC
d_call: NA; v_call: TRBV7-2; cdr3_length: 15; j_call: TRBJ1-6; clone_size: NA; cdr3_aa: CASSRTEVGDSPLHF; cdr3_nt: TGTGCCAGCAGCCGCACGGAAGTGGGGGATTCACCCCTCCACTTT
d_call: NA; v_call: TRBV28; cdr3_length: 15; j_call: TRBJ2-7; clone_size: NA; cdr3_aa: CASSLSRDFSYEQYF; cdr3_nt: TGTGCCAGCAGTTTGTCCCGGGACTTCTCCTACGAGCAGTACTTC
d_call: NA; v_call: TRBV28; cdr3_length: 14; j_call: TRBJ1-2; clone_size: NA; cdr3_aa: CASSFATHTYGYTF; cdr3_nt: TGTGCCAGCAGTTTCGCCACTCACACCTATGGCTACACCTTC
d_call: TRBD1; v_call: TRBV24-1; cdr3_length: 15; j_call: TRBJ2-7; clone_size: NA; cdr3_aa: CATSDAGQGTEEQYF; cdr3_nt: TGTGCCACCAGTGATGCGGGACAGGGAACGGAAGAGCAGTACTTC
d_call: NA; v_call: TRBV28; cdr3_length: 15; j_call: TRBJ2-7; clone_size: once; cdr3_aa: CASSSRSVGGREQYF; cdr3_nt: TGTGCCAGCAGTTCCCGGTCGGTGGGGGGTCGCGAGCAGTACTTC
d_call: TRBD2; v_call: TRBV7-8; cdr3_length: 15; j_call: TRBJ2-7; clone_size: NA; cdr3_aa: CASSLGGRESSEQYF; cdr3_nt: TGTGCCAGCAGCTTAGGAGGGCGGGAGTCGTCCGAGCAGTACTTC
d_call: TRBD1; v_call: TRBV2; cdr3_length: 12; j_call: TRBJ1-4; clone_size: NA; cdr3_aa: CASRDRGEKLFF; cdr3_nt: TGTGCCAGCAGAGACAGGGGTGAAAAACTGTTTTTT
d_call: TRBD2; v_call: TRBV11-2; cdr3_length: 16; j_call: TRBJ2-3; clone_size: NA; cdr3_aa: CASSPRGGASTDTQYF; cdr3_nt: TGTGCCAGCAGCCCCCGGGGGGGGGCTAGCACAGATACGCAGTATTTT
d_call: NA; v_call: TRBV2; cdr3_length: 12; j_call: TRBJ2-7; clone_size: NA; cdr3_aa: CASTRESYEQYF; cdr3_nt: TGTGCCAGCACGAGAGAAAGCTACGAGCAGTACTTC
d_call: NA; v_call: TRBV10-3; cdr3_length: 12; j_call: TRBJ1-4; clone_size: NA; cdr3_aa: CAISTRNEKLFF; cdr3_nt: TGTGCCATCAGTACCCGTAATGAAAAACTGTTTTTT
d_call: NA; v_call: TRBV18; cdr3_length: 14; j_call: TRBJ2-7; clone_size: NA; cdr3_aa: CASSSTLTGGEQYF; cdr3_nt: TGTGCCAGCTCTAGTACCCTAACCGGTGGCGAGCAGTACTTC
d_call: NA; v_call: TRBV3-1/TRBV3-2; cdr3_length: 13; j_call: TRBJ2-3; clone_size: NA; cdr3_aa: CASREPITDTQYF; cdr3_nt: TGTGCCAGCAGGGAGCCCATTACAGATACGCAGTATTTT
d_call: NA; v_call: TRBV19; cdr3_length: 13; j_call: TRBJ2-7; clone_size: NA; cdr3_aa: CASGLTLLYEQYF; cdr3_nt: TGTGCCAGCGGGTTAACTCTGCTCTACGAGCAGTACTTC
d_call: NA; v_call: TRBV25-1; cdr3_length: 15; j_call: TRBJ1-1; clone_size: once; cdr3_aa: CASSEGLGLSTEAFF; cdr3_nt: TGTGCCAGCAGTGAAGGGCTGGGGCTGAGCACTGAAGCTTTCTTT
d_call: TRBD1; v_call: TRBV6-2/TRBV6-3; cdr3_length: 13; j_call: TRBJ2-1; clone_size: once; cdr3_aa: CASSYSGGYEQFF; cdr3_nt: TGTGCCAGCAGTTACTCAGGGGGCTATGAGCAGTTCTTC
d_call: NA; v_call: TRBV14; cdr3_length: 14; j_call: TRBJ2-5; clone_size: NA; cdr3_aa: CASSQGGRRETQYF; cdr3_nt: TGTGCCAGCAGCCAAGGAGGGAGGCGGGAGACCCAGTACTTC
d_call: TRBD1; v_call: TRBV19; cdr3_length: 15; j_call: TRBJ1-1; clone_size: once; cdr3_aa: CASSSPAGGIPEAFF; cdr3_nt: TGTGCCAGTAGTTCCCCGGCAGGGGGGATTCCTGAAGCTTTCTTT
d_call: NA; v_call: TRBV3-1/TRBV3-2; cdr3_length: 19; j_call: TRBJ2-7; clone_size: NA; cdr3_aa: CASSRPGGGYLPISYEQYF; cdr3_nt: TGTGCCAGCAGCCGCCCAGGGGGGGGGTACCTCCCCATCTCCTACGAGCAGTACTTC
d_call: NA; v_call: TRBV24-1; cdr3_length: 15; j_call: TRBJ1-2; clone_size: NA; cdr3_aa: CATSDFVRGDYGYTF; cdr3_nt: TGTGCCACCAGTGATTTCGTCCGGGGGGACTATGGCTACACCTTC
d_call: NA; v_call: TRBV4-2; cdr3_length: 14; j_call: TRBJ1-6; clone_size: NA; cdr3_aa: CASSDSGYNSPLHF; cdr3_nt: TGTGCCAGCAGCGATTCAGGGTATAATTCACCCCTCCACTTT
d_call: TRBD2; v_call: TRBV7-3; cdr3_length: 15; j_call: TRBJ2-1; clone_size: NA; cdr3_aa: CASSVIAGSYNEQFF; cdr3_nt: TGTGCCAGCAGCGTCATAGCGGGAAGTTACAATGAGCAGTTCTTC
d_call: NA; v_call: TRBV5-1; cdr3_length: 15; j_call: TRBJ2-1; clone_size: NA; cdr3_aa: CASSLETVGPDEQFF; cdr3_nt: TGCGCCAGCAGCTTAGAGACAGTGGGGCCTGATGAGCAGTTCTTC
d_call: NA; v_call: TRBV10-3; cdr3_length: 12; j_call: TRBJ2-1; clone_size: NA; cdr3_aa: CAISPLDNEQFF; cdr3_nt: TGTGCCATCAGCCCTCTAGACAATGAGCAGTTCTTC
d_call: TRBD1; v_call: TRBV5-1; cdr3_length: 18; j_call: TRBJ2-7; clone_size: NA; cdr3_aa: CASSLTTGRPLGSYEQYF; cdr3_nt: TGCGCCAGCAGCTTAACGACAGGGAGACCATTGGGTTCCTACGAGCAGTACTTC
d_call: NA; v_call: TRBV19; cdr3_length: 11; j_call: TRBJ1-2; clone_size: NA; cdr3_aa: CASTTGYGYTF; cdr3_nt: TGTGCCAGTACCACAGGCTATGGCTACACCTTC
d_call: TRBD2; v_call: TRBV7-2; cdr3_length: 13; j_call: TRBJ2-3; clone_size: NA; cdr3_aa: CASSSTSAHTQYF; cdr3_nt: TGTGCCAGCAGCTCTACTAGCGCTCATACGCAGTATTTT
d_call: NA; v_call: TRBV28; cdr3_length: 14; j_call: TRBJ1-3; clone_size: NA; cdr3_aa: CASTHAVSGNTIYF; cdr3_nt: TGTGCCAGCACACACGCGGTGTCCGGAAACACCATATATTTT
d_call: TRBD2; v_call: TRBV7-2; cdr3_length: 16; j_call: TRBJ2-5; clone_size: NA; cdr3_aa: CASSFSGTSEVETQYF; cdr3_nt: TGTGCCAGCAGCTTTTCCGGGACTAGCGAGGTAGAGACCCAGTACTTC
d_call: NA; v_call: TRBV7-9; cdr3_length: 14; j_call: TRBJ1-6; clone_size: once; cdr3_aa: CASSRDGYNSPLHF; cdr3_nt: TGTGCCAGCAGCCGTGACGGGTATAATTCACCCCTCCACTTT
d_call: NA; v_call: TRBV9; cdr3_length: 14; j_call: TRBJ1-2; clone_size: NA; cdr3_aa: CASSVGPSEDGYTF; cdr3_nt: TGTGCCAGCAGCGTAGGGCCGAGTGAGGATGGCTACACCTTC
d_call: NA; v_call: TRBV16; cdr3_length: 14; j_call: TRBJ1-1; clone_size: few; cdr3_aa: CASSQSGDRTEAFF; cdr3_nt: TGTGCCAGCAGCCAATCAGGGGACCGGACTGAAGCTTTCTTT
d_call: NA; v_call: TRBV20-1; cdr3_length: 14; j_call: TRBJ1-3; clone_size: NA; cdr3_aa: CSASGRGVGNTIYF; cdr3_nt: TGCAGTGCTAGTGGTCGAGGGGTGGGAAACACCATATATTTT
d_call: NA; v_call: TRBV25-1; cdr3_length: 14; j_call: TRBJ2-3; clone_size: NA; cdr3_aa: CASGGRSGLDTQYF; cdr3_nt: TGTGCCAGCGGGGGCCGGAGTGGGTTGGATACGCAGTATTTT
d_call: NA; v_call: TRBV2; cdr3_length: 12; j_call: TRBJ2-7; clone_size: NA; cdr3_aa: CAGGRFAYEQYF; cdr3_nt: TGTGCTGGGGGACGCTTCGCCTACGAGCAGTACTTC
d_call: NA; v_call: TRBV5-1; cdr3_length: 15; j_call: TRBJ2-7; clone_size: once; cdr3_aa: CASSLPGTVVYEQYF; cdr3_nt: TGCGCCAGCAGCTTGCCCGGGACGGTAGTCTACGAGCAGTACTTC
d_call: TRBD2; v_call: TRBV6-4; cdr3_length: 15; j_call: TRBJ2-1; clone_size: NA; cdr3_aa: CASSPTPGGDNEQFF; cdr3_nt: TGTGCCAGCAGTCCAACTCCGGGGGGGGACAATGAGCAGTTCTTC
d_call: NA; v_call: TRBV28; cdr3_length: 16; j_call: TRBJ2-2; clone_size: NA; cdr3_aa: CASSLWARVGTGELFF; cdr3_nt: TGTGCCAGCAGTTTATGGGCGAGGGTGGGAACCGGGGAGCTGTTTTTT
d_call: NA; v_call: TRBV11-2; cdr3_length: 14; j_call: TRBJ1-1; clone_size: NA; cdr3_aa: CASSYREWDTEAFF; cdr3_nt: TGTGCCAGCAGCTACAGGGAGTGGGACACTGAAGCTTTCTTT
d_call: NA; v_call: TRBV5-6; cdr3_length: 13; j_call: TRBJ2-7; clone_size: NA; cdr3_aa: CASSAEVSYEQYF; cdr3_nt: TGTGCCAGCAGCGCTGAGGTATCCTACGAGCAGTACTTC
d_call: NA; v_call: TRBV7-2; cdr3_length: 13; j_call: TRBJ1-4; clone_size: NA; cdr3_aa: CASSVRENEKLFF; cdr3_nt: TGTGCCAGCAGCGTCAGGGAGAATGAAAAACTGTTTTTT
d_call: NA; v_call: TRBV7-8; cdr3_length: 15; j_call: TRBJ1-4; clone_size: NA; cdr3_aa: CASSLAHGVSEKLFF; cdr3_nt: TGTGCCAGCAGCTTAGCGCATGGGGTTAGTGAAAAACTGTTTTTT
d_call: TRBD2; v_call: TRBV3-1/TRBV3-2; cdr3_length: 16; j_call: TRBJ2-7; clone_size: once; cdr3_aa: CASSHDSGRGPYEQYF; cdr3_nt: TGTGCCAGCAGCCACGATAGCGGGAGGGGCCCCTACGAGCAGTACTTC